These T cell receptor beta chains were read from a single sample in a study of blood T cell repertoires in COVID-19. Some clones are missing from TCRdb's copy, which holds only in-frame ones; the method was immunoSEQ multiplex PCR. The sample lists approximately 220,000 clones, over 85% occurring once. Material for sequencing was PBMCs or T cells enriched from blood (not recorded which). Receptors were obtained from a woman in her 30s with acute COVID-19. CDR3s include the opening cysteine and the closing phenylalanine or tryptophan. D genes are given only for firm matches. A clone size is listed for some rows: how often the clone was seen (once, few, many), or a class if it is expanded.

D gene,J gene,clone size,V gene,CDR3 DNA,CDR3 protein
.,TRBJ1-2,.,TRBV6-5,TGTGCCAGCAGTTACTCTCGGCCGGAGATACTCTATGGCTACACCTTC,CASSYSRPEILYGYTF
.,TRBJ1-4,once,TRBV28,TGTGCCAGCAGTTTACTCGTTACGGGATCTAATGAAAAACTGTTTTTT,CASSLLVTGSNEKLFF
.,TRBJ1-3,once,TRBV9,TGTGCCAGCAGCGTAGGAGTCTCTGGAAACACCATATATTTT,CASSVGVSGNTIYF
.,TRBJ1-1,.,TRBV18,TGTGCCAGCTCGCGGGGCCGGACGGGCGTTTTCTTT,CASSRGRTGVFF
TRBD1,TRBJ1-6,.,TRBV2,TGTGCCAGTGGACAGGGGAATTCACCCCTCCACTTT,CASGQGNSPLHF
TRBD2,TRBJ2-1,.,TRBV24-1,TGTGCCACCAGTGATTTGATGACTAGCGCGACCAATGAGCAGTTCTTC,CATSDLMTSATNEQFF
TRBD2,TRBJ2-3,.,TRBV24-1,TGTGCCACCAGTGATCCTAGCGGGGGCCCAGATACGCAGTATTTT,CATSDPSGGPDTQYF
.,TRBJ1-2,.,TRBV28,TGTGCCAGCAGTTTATCGGCGGCGAATGGCTACACCTTC,CASSLSAANGYTF
TRBD1,TRBJ2-1,.,TRBV30,TGTGCCTGGAGTGTATCCGGGACAGGAGTCCCTGTAGGGGTCAATGAGCAGTTCTTC,CAWSVSGTGVPVGVNEQFF
.,TRBJ2-4,.,TRBV20-1,TGCAGTGGGTACTTCGCGGGCATTCAGTACTTC,CSGYFAGIQYF
.,TRBJ2-1,.,TRBV30,TGTGCCTGGACTGCTGAAAGGGGCATCAATGAGCAGTTCTTC,CAWTAERGINEQFF
.,TRBJ1-1,.,TRBV11-2,TGTGCCAGCAGCTTAGGAGACACTGAAGCTTTCTTT,CASSLGDTEAFF
TRBD1,TRBJ2-5,.,TRBV5-1,TGCGCCAGCAGCTTGGCCCTGGGACAGGGGGCCGAGACCCAGTACTTC,CASSLALGQGAETQYF
TRBD1,TRBJ1-6,.,TRBV5-1,TGCGCCAGCAGCAAAGGACAGGGGGCTGATTCACCCCTCCACTTT,CASSKGQGADSPLHF
.,TRBJ2-7,.,TRBV7-9,TGTGCCAGCAGCAAACCGACATACCGCACCTACGAGCAGTACTTC,CASSKPTYRTYEQYF
.,TRBJ1-2,.,TRBV5-6,TGTGCCAGCAGGTCAGGGCCCTATGGCTACACCTTC,CASRSGPYGYTF
.,TRBJ1-5,.,TRBV7-2,TGTGCCAGCAGCTTTTTGCAGGGCGGAAGGCCCCAGCATTTT,CASSFLQGGRPQHF
.,TRBJ2-7,.,TRBV19,TGTGCCACCCTTGGGAGGCCCTACGAGCAGTACTTC,CATLGRPYEQYF
TRBD1,TRBJ1-1,.,TRBV4-1,TGCGCCAGCAGTACACAGGGGCACACTGAAGCTTTCTTT,CASSTQGHTEAFF
.,TRBJ1-5,.,TRBV2,TGTGCCAGCGAGGCACGCGGGAATCAGCCCCAGCATTTT,CASEARGNQPQHF
TRBD1,TRBJ1-4,.,TRBV7-2,TGTGCCAGCAGTTCGGACAGGGCGAATGAAAAACTGTTTTTT,CASSSDRANEKLFF
.,TRBJ2-3,.,TRBV2,TGTGCCAGCAGTGGATTCAGGGGAGGGACAGATACGCAGTATTTT,CASSGFRGGTDTQYF
.,TRBJ1-5,.,TRBV2,TGTGCCAGCTGCGGACAACACAATCAGCCCCAGCATTTT,CASCGQHNQPQHF
TRBD1,TRBJ2-7,.,TRBV13,TGTGCCAGCAGCACCTCCGGGACAGGGTTCGACGAGCAGTACTTC,CASSTSGTGFDEQYF
.,TRBJ1-1,.,TRBV5-4,TGTGCCAGCAGCTTTTACAGGGATTCCGCCGAAGCTTTCTTT,CASSFYRDSAEAFF
TRBD1,TRBJ1-5,.,TRBV30,TGTGCCTGGAGTGTTGGGGGACAGGGGTGGCAGCCCCAGCATTTT,CAWSVGGQGWQPQHF
TRBD2,TRBJ2-1,few,TRBV7-2,TGTGCCAGCAGCTCCCTCCCGGGGGGGAGTTTAGATGAGCAGTTCTTC,CASSSLPGGSLDEQFF